This TCR beta chain appears in the sequencing data of a study of T cells after posttransplantation cyclophosphamide. General study results and limits: Tissue-infiltrating T cells from skin or gut overlapped little with blood T cells. Donor-recipient repertoire similarity was low at 1-2 months, rising over year one. Recipient CMV seropositivity and CMV reactivation strongly tracked TRB clonality.

This clone has ten or more counts. What it binds is unknown. Germline CDR1 and CDR2: SQVTM and ANQGSEA. Trimming took off 4 bases at V and 8 bases at J, with 11 bases between the two ends. The CDR3 sequence is 11 residues long. The assay was immunoSEQ multiplex PCR, and TCRdb's table has in-frame clones only and misses some. The sample contains 35,000 to 55,000 clones, none of them singletons. The clonotype was recovered from a man aged 40-49 years in good health, CMV-negative, and a related stem cell transplant donor. The sequenced sample was PBMCs. The rearrangement joins TRBV29-1 to TRBJ1-1; no clear D. The CDR3 DNA follows: TGCAGCGTTGGTAGAGGGTCCGAAGCTTTCTTT. Translated, it gives CSVGRGSEAFF.